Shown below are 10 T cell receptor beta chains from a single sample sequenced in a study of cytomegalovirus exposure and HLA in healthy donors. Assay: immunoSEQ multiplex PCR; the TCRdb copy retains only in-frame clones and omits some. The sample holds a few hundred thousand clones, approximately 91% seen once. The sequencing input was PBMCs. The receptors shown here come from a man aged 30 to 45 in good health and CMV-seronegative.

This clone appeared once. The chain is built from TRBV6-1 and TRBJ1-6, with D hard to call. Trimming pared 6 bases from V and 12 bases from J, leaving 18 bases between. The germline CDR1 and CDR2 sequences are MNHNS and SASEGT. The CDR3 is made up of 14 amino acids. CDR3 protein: CASRDSFMAGPLHF. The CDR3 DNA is TGTGCCAGCAGGGACTCCTTTATGGCCGGACCCCTCCACTTT.

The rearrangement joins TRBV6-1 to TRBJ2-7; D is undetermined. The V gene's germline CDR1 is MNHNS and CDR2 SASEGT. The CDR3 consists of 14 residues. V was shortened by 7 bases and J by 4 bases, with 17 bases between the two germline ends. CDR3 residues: CASKERVFRYEQYF. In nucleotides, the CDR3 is TGTGCCAGCAAAGAACGAGTTTTCCGGTACGAGCAGTACTTC.

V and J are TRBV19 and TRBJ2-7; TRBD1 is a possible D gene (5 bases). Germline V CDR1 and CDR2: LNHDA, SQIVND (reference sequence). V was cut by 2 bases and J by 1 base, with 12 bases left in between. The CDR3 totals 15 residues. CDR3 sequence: CASSILVKGSYEQYF. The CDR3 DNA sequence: TGTGCCAGTAGTATACTGGTTAAGGGGTCCTACGAGCAGTACTTC.

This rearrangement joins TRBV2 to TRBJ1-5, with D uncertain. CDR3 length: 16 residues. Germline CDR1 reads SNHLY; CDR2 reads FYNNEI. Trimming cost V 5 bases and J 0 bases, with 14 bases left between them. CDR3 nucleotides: TGTGCCAGCAGTCCCCTCCTACCCTATAGCAATCAGCCCCAGCATTTT. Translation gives CASSPLLPYSNQPQHF.

In DNA, the CDR3 is TGCAGCGTTGATATAGGACAGTCTCGCGAGCAGTACTTC. Its protein is CSVDIGQSREQYF. The V and J genes are TRBV29-1 and TRBJ2-7; TRBD1 might be the D (6 bases). The CDR3 runs 13 residues. CDR1 is SQVTM and CDR2 is ANQGSEA in the germline V gene. Trimming stripped 3 bases from V and 6 bases from J, with 15 bases between.

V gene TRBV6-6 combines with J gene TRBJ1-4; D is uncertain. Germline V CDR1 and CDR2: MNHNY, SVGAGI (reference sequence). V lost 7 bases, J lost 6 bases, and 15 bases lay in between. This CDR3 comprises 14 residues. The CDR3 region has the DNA TGTGCCAGCAAACCGGGAGGGAGGGATGAAAAACTGTTTTTT. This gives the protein CASKPGGRDEKLFF.

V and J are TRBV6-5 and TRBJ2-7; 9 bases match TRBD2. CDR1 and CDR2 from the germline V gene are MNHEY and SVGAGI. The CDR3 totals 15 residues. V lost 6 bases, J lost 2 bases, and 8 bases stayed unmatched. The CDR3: CASSPPVAGAYEQYF. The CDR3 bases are TGTGCCAGCAGCCCGCCGGTAGCGGGGGCCTACGAGCAGTACTTC.

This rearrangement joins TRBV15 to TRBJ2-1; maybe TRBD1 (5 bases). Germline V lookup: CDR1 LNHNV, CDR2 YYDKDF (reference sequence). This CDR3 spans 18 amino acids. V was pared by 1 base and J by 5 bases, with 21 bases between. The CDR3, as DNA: TGTGCCACCAGCAGAGGGGGCAGGGTGAATGATCCAAACAATGAGCAGTTCTTC. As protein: CATSRGGRVNDPNNEQFF.

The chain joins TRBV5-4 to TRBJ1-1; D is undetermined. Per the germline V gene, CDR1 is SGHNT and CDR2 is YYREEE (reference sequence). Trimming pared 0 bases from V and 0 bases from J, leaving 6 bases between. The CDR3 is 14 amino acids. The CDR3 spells CASSLGSLNTEAFF. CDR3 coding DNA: TGTGCCAGCAGCTTGGGGAGTTTGAACACTGAAGCTTTCTTT.

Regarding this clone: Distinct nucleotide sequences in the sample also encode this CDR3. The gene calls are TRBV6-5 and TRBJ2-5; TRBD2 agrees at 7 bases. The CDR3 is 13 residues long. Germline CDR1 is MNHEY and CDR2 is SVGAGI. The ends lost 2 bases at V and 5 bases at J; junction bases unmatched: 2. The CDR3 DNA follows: TGTGCCAGCAGTTACCTGGGGGGGGAGACCCAGTACTTC. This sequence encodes CASSYLGGETQYF.